The 25 T cell receptor beta chains given below trace back to one sample, sequenced in a study of human T cells and chemical hapten exposure. Time point described: patch test 1, 2 weeks after DPC sensitization. Treatment defined: therapeutic diphenylcyclopropenone sensitization with weekly scalp DPC. TCRdb re-analysed the RACE reads in MiXCR, keeping a single row per CDR3 protein. The sample lists around 110,000 distinct CDR3 sequences, over 10% seen once, with roughly 1.5% in the top ten. Here the sequenced sample was whole blood, taken in connection with sensitization to the hapten diphenylcyclopropenone (DPC). Receptors were obtained from a woman between 50 and 59 years old with alopecia areata. Some clones in this sample may be carry-over from other donors' samples.

This clonotype was found many times. This chain connects TRBV20-1 to TRBJ1-5; 9 bases map to TRBD1. V shed 4 bases and J 4 bases; nucleotides not matched to a gene: 11. The CDR3 consists of 16 residues. Germline-derived CDR1 and CDR2 are DFQATT and SNEGSKA (reference sequence). CDR3 in amino acids: CSATSGTGNQNQPQHF. CDR3 DNA sequence: TGCAGTGCTACATCCGGGACAGGGAATCAAAATCAGCCCCAGCATTTT.

This clonotype was recorded once. V gene TRBV27 combines with J gene TRBJ2-2; D remains ambiguous. V dropped 7 bases and J dropped 5 bases, with 5 bases sitting between them. CDR1 MNHEY and CDR2 SMNVEV come from the germline V gene (reference sequence). This CDR3 is built from 11 residues. The CDR3 here is CASKSTGELFF. The CDR3 nucleotides are TGTGCCAGCAAGAGTACCGGGGAGCTGTTTTTT.

Many counts were recorded for this clonotype. V gene TRBV6-2 or TRBV6-3 combines with J gene TRBJ2-1; a weak D match, TRBD1 (8 bases). The germline V gene has CDR1 MNHEY and CDR2 SVGEGT. V was trimmed by 7 bases and J by 7 bases, leaving 23 bases between them. The CDR3 extends over 16 amino acids. The CDR3 is CASTGGGSLFRNEQFF. The DNA for the CDR3 is TGTGCCAGCACAGGGGGCGGGAGTCTTTTTAGGAATGAGCAGTTCTTC.

With regard to this clonotype: The CDR3 end shows no conserved phenylalanine or tryptophan, and so a read error is likely. The chain links TRBV14 to TRBJ2-6; D may be TRBD2 (5 bases). The CDR3 spans 15 residues. CDR1 SGHDN and CDR2 FVKESK come from the germline V gene. The V end was cut by 1 base, the J end by 1 base, with 5 bases between. This CDR3 reads CASSQGGSGANVLTL. The CDR3, as DNA: TGTGCCAGCAGCCAAGGAGGGTCTGGGGCCAACGTCCTGACTCTC.

This clonotype was seen a few times. V is TRBV11-2 and J is TRBJ1-5, with a weak D call TRBD1 (6 bases). Germline CDR1 is SGHAT and CDR2 is FQNNGV. Trimming removed 3 bases from V and 7 bases from J, with 19 bases in between. The CDR3 has 16 amino acids. Here the CDR3 DNA reads TGTGCCAGCAGCTTGGGCAGTCAAGGGGGGAGGCAGCCCCAGCATTTT. It specifies CASSLGSQGGRQPQHF.

This clonotype was observed many times. The chain's CDR3 is CASSFMLGKETQYF. The CDR3 DNA follows: TGTGCCAGCAGCTTCATGTTGGGAAAAGAGACCCAGTACTTC. The J gene is TRBJ2-5, the V gene TRBV11-2; no definite D call. Germline-derived CDR1 and CDR2 are SGHAT and FQNNGV. V gave up 3 bases and J gave up 3 bases, with 11 bases separating them. This CDR3 is built from 14 residues. The full variable domain, with the rest looked up from reference TRBV11-2 and TRBJ2-5, is EAGVAQSPRYKIIEKRQSVAFWCNPISGHATLYWYQQILGQGPKLLIQFQNNGVVDDSQLPKDRFSAERLKGVDSTLKIQPAKLEDSAVYLCASSFMLGKETQYFGPGTRLLVL.

In its sample, this clonotype was seen many times. V gene TRBV6-1 combines with J gene TRBJ2-3, with 12 positions matching TRBD2. This CDR3 region has 15 residues. The ends lost 10 bases at V and 4 bases at J; junction bases unmatched: 9. Germline CDR1 and CDR2: MNHNS and SASEGT. The CDR3 spells CATRRLAGGADTQYF. The CDR3 DNA reads TGTGCCACCAGAAGGCTAGCGGGAGGGGCAGATACGCAGTATTTT.

This sequence joins TRBV18 and TRBJ1-1; tentative D call: TRBD1 (5 bases). Looked up from germline, CDR1 is KGHSH and CDR2 is LQKENI. Trimming cost V 5 bases and J 5 bases, with 18 bases left between them. This CDR3 region has 15 residues. The CDR3 protein is CASSILPPRGTEAFF. CDR3 DNA: TGTGCCAGCTCAATTCTCCCGCCGCGGGGGACTGAAGCTTTCTTT.

This clonotype was seen ten or more times. The V and J genes are TRBV29-1 and TRBJ2-5; the match to TRBD2 covers 12 bases. The CDR3 loop spans 15 amino acids. Germline CDR1 reads SQVTM; CDR2 reads ANQGSEA. V gave up 3 bases and J gave up 4 bases; unmatched junction bases: 6. The CDR3 sequence is CSVELSTSGRETQYF. The CDR3 nucleotides read TGCAGCGTTGAGCTGTCGACTAGCGGGAGAGAGACCCAGTACTTC.

The rearrangement links TRBV2 to TRBJ1-2, with D possibly TRBD1 on 6 matching bases. Germline V gene data show CDR1 as SNHLY and CDR2 as FYNNEI. V was pared by 6 bases and J by 4 bases, with 18 bases between. The CDR3 contains 15 residues. In nucleotides, the CDR3 is TGTGCCAGCAGGAGGGGCAGGGGACACGTCTATGGCTACACCTTC. Its translation: CASRRGRGHVYGYTF.

The table lists this clonotype with a few counts. The chain links TRBV29-1 to TRBJ2-1; D is undetermined. The germline V and J ends were trimmed by 7 bases and 3 bases, with 16 bases remaining between them. The CDR3 is 14 residues long. Germline V gene data show CDR1 as SQVTM and CDR2 as ANQGSEA. CDR3 coding DNA: TGCAGCGCCCATGGCGCCACCATCTACAATGAGCAGTTCTTC. This translates into CSAHGATIYNEQFF.

V and J are TRBV7-2 and TRBJ1-4; TRBD1 matches 7 bases. With 3 bases clipped from V and 4 bases from J, the junction kept 5 bases outside the gene matches. In germline, CDR1 is SGHTA, CDR2 FQGNSA. The length of the CDR3 is 15 residues. The CDR3 reads CASSFTGQNNEKLFF. The CDR3 DNA reads TGTGCCAGCAGCTTTACGGGACAGAATAATGAAAAACTGTTTTTT.

This chain uses TRBV7-9 with TRBJ2-5; D uncertain. The germline V and J ends were trimmed by 4 bases and 4 bases, with 10 bases remaining between them. The CDR3 spans 13 residues. The germline V gene encodes CDR1 SEHNR and CDR2 FQNEAQ (reference sequence). The chain's CDR3 is CASSWRGGETQYF. In nucleotides, the CDR3 is TGTGCCAGCAGCTGGAGAGGTGGAGAGACCCAGTACTTC.

The rearrangement uses TRBV20-1 and TRBJ2-3; D is uncertain. The germline CDR1 and CDR2 sequences are DFQATT and SNEGSKA (reference sequence). Between the trimmed V and J ends, which lost 3 bases and 0 bases, there was a span of 4 bases. The CDR3 consists of 12 residues. The DNA of the CDR3 is TGCAGTGCTAGGGTTAGCACAGATACGCAGTATTTT. It codes for CSARVSTDTQYF.

The chain employs TRBV5-1 and TRBJ2-2; D gene unclear. This CDR3 contains 15 residues. The germline V gene has CDR1 SGHRS and CDR2 YFSETQ. The germline V and J ends were trimmed by 6 bases and 0 bases, with 12 bases remaining between them. The CDR3 protein is CASTSLEPNTGELFF. The CDR3 coding sequence is TGCGCCAGCACCTCGTTGGAACCGAACACCGGGGAGCTGTTTTTT.

As concerns this clonotype: This clone may be a read error of a much larger clone one base away. The rearrangement joins TRBV3-1 to TRBJ1-1; D perhaps matches TRBD1 (5 bases). The CDR3 has 13 residues. In germline, CDR1 is LGHDT, CDR2 YNNKEL (reference sequence). The V end was cut by 1 base, the J end by 5 bases, with 8 bases between. CDR3: CASSQAEGTEAFF. The CDR3 nucleotides are TGTGCCAGCAGCCAAGCTGAGGGGACTGAAGCTTTCTTT.

This clonotype has at least ten counts. The V call is TRBV4-1, the J call TRBJ2-3; the D gene is possibly TRBD2 (6 bases). Germline values: CDR1 MGHRA, CDR2 YSYEKL. The CDR3 has 16 amino acids. The ends were cut back, 3 bases at V and 1 base at J, with 14 bases in the middle. In nucleotides, the CDR3 is TGCGCCAGCAGCCATACTTATAGCGGCCGCACAGATACGCAGTATTTT. Protein product: CASSHTYSGRTDTQYF.

Comment on this clonotype: One end of the junction is discordant with germline, which a read error may explain. The CDR3 DNA follows: TGTGCCAGCAGCTTAGCGGGCTATCAGGCCCAGCATTTT. This translates into CASSLAGYQAQHF. The rearrangement uses TRBV7-2 and TRBJ1-5, with D unclear. Germline assignment: CDR1 SGHTA and CDR2 FQGNSA. The CDR3 contains 13 residues.

The chain has TRBV28 and TRBJ2-7; 7 positions agree with TRBD2. V dropped 8 bases and J dropped 0; count of bases not matched to a gene: 19. Germline CDR1 reads MDHEN; CDR2 reads SYDVKM. The CDR3 loop spans 18 amino acids. This chain's CDR3 is CASPPRGGTHLNSYEQYF. In nucleotides, the CDR3 is TGTGCCAGCCCCCCGAGGGGAGGGACCCATTTAAACTCCTACGAGCAGTACTTC.

There are many counts of this clonotype. The rearrangement joins TRBV5-6 to TRBJ2-5, with D possibly being TRBD1 (6 bases). Trimming removed 0 bases at V and 1 base at J, with 7 bases between. Germline CDR1 reads SGHDT; CDR2 reads YYEEEE. This CDR3 has 14 residues. The CDR3 sequence: CASSLVGGQETQYF. The CDR3 DNA follows: TGTGCCAGCAGCTTGGTAGGGGGCCAAGAGACCCAGTACTTC.

This clonotype has ten or more counts. The CDR3 DNA is TGTGCCAGCAGCTTGGATAGCCGACTAGCTTTCTTT. Protein: CASSLDSRLAFF. The chain recombines TRBV5-4 with TRBJ1-1; D gene unclear. V was shortened by 0 bases and J by 10 bases, with 10 bases between the two germline ends. Germline-derived CDR1 and CDR2 are SGHNT and YYREEE (reference sequence). The CDR3 covers 12 residues. Looking up the rest from reference TRBV5-4 and TRBJ1-1 gives the full variable domain: ETGVTQSPTHLIKTRGQQVTLRCSSQSGHNTVSWYQQALGQGPQFIFQYYREEENGRGNFPPRFSGLQFPNYSSELNVNALELDDSALYLCASSLDSRLAFFGQGTRLTVV.

This clonotype was found a few times. The chain's CDR3 is CSARDSTGPLNSNQPQHF. CDR3 sequence (DNA): TGCAGTGCTAGAGACTCGACAGGGCCGCTAAATAGCAATCAGCCCCAGCATTTT. V and J are TRBV20-1 and TRBJ1-5, with 7 nucleotides matching TRBD1. In germline, CDR1 is DFQATT, CDR2 SNEGSKA (reference sequence). This CDR3 region has 18 residues. J was trimmed by 0 bases and V by 0 bases; bases with no gene match: 11.

The J gene is TRBJ2-3, the V gene TRBV11-2; weak D call: TRBD2 (6 bases). CDR1 and CDR2 from the germline V gene are SGHAT and FQNNGV. The CDR3 is made up of 14 amino acids. Trimming stripped 7 bases from V and 2 bases from J, with 13 bases between. CDR3: CASTGDSYTDTQYF. The CDR3 DNA sequence: TGTGCCAGCACCGGGGACTCCTACACAGATACGCAGTATTTT.

J is TRBJ1-2 and V is TRBV25-1; D ambiguous. The CDR3 totals 12 residues. CDR1 MGHDK and CDR2 SYGVNS come from the germline V gene. Trimming took off 8 bases at V and 2 bases at J, with 9 bases between the two ends. The CDR3 is CASRTDNYGYTF. In DNA, the CDR3 is TGTGCCAGCCGGACGGACAACTATGGCTACACCTTC.

The chain links TRBV29-1 to TRBJ2-6, with D tentatively TRBD1 or TRBD2 (6 bases each). V was pared by 6 bases and J by 0 bases, with 15 bases between. CDR3 length: 16 residues. Germline CDR1 and CDR2: SQVTM and ANQGSEA. CDR3 residues: CSVGQSTSSGANVLTF. The CDR3 bases are TGCAGCGTCGGACAGTCGACTAGCTCTGGGGCCAACGTCCTGACTTTC.